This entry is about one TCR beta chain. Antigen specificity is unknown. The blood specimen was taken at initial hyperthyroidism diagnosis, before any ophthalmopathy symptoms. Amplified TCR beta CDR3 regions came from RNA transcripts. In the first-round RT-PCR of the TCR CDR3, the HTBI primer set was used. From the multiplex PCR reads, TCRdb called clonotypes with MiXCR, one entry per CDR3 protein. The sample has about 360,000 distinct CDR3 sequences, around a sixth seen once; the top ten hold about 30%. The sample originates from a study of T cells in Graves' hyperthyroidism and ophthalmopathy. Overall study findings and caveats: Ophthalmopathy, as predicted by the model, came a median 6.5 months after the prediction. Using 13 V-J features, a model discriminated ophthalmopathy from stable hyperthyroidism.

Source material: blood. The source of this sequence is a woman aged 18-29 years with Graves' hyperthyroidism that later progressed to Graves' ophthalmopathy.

The CDR3 region has the DNA TGTGCCAGCAGTTACGGGCTAGCGGGACACTACGAGCAGTACTTC. Encoded protein: CASSYGLAGHYEQYF. The gene calls are TRBV6-2 or TRBV6-3 and TRBJ2-7, with TRBD2 identical over 9 bases. The CDR3 runs to 15 residues. The J segment lost 3 bases and the V segment lost 2 bases, leaving 5 bases of the junction unmatched. The germline V gene has CDR1 MNHEY and CDR2 SVGEGT.